This TCR beta chain was obtained from a study of blood T cell repertoires in COVID-19. Study summary: Spain, Italy and the United States supplied samples that represented acute and convalescent COVID-19. Sources were T cells, B-cell-depleted T cells, or PBMCs; the material itself was cDNA or gDNA.

What the recovered Cohort 3 donors had was two negative PCRs, clearance, or symptom resolution. Under the authors' procedure: Reference gene primer amplification yielded estimated nucleated cell counts. The repertoire was sequenced with immunoSEQ multiplex PCR; TCRdb's copy has only in-frame clones and lacks some. The V and J calls and clone size were taken over from that table, and D and trimming were inferred from the DNA. In the table there are about 250,000 clones, 75% to 90% of which are singletons. The sample was PBMCs or T cells enriched from blood (not recorded which). The clonotype comes from a woman under 30 who had recovered from COVID-19.

The CDR3 nucleotides are TGTGCCAGCAGCCCGGGACAGGGTTGGGCTAATGAAAAACTGTTTTTT. Its translation is CASSPGQGWANEKLFF. This chain uses TRBV5-4 with TRBJ1-4; TRBD1 matches 9 bases. Germline V gives CDR1 SGHNT, CDR2 YYREEE (reference sequence). The CDR3 consists of 16 residues. After removal of 4 bases from V and 3 bases from J, the junction contained 7 bases not matched to a gene. The full variable domain, completed using reference TRBV5-4 and TRBJ1-4, is ETGVTQSPTHLIKTRGQQVTLRCSSQSGHNTVSWYQQALGQGPQFIFQYYREEENGRGNFPPRFSGLQFPNYSSELNVNALELDDSALYLCASSPGQGWANEKLFFGSGTQLSVL.